This T cell receptor (beta chain) was recorded in a study of blood T cell repertoires in COVID-19. Study in general: Acute and convalescent COVID-19 specimens originated in the United States, Italy and Spain.

V dropped 5 bases and J dropped 0 bases, with 11 bases sitting between them. The CDR3 sequence is 15 residues long. Germline assignment: CDR1 MNHEY and CDR2 SVGEGT. Ages ranged from roughly 18 to 100 years, with residence in approximately 25 US areas. Cohort allocation depended upon clinical history that participants reported. Two consecutive negative NP/OP PCR tests, clearance, or resolved symptoms defined Cohort 3 recovery. Produced via immunoSEQ multiplex PCR; TCRdb's table is partial and in-frame only. The sample holds hundreds of thousands of clones, around 84% seen once. The specimen sequenced was PBMCs or T cells enriched from blood (not recorded which). This clonotype was obtained from a woman aged 45 to 65 who had recovered from COVID-19. This chain joins TRBV6-2 or TRBV6-3 and TRBJ2-1, with D possibly being TRBD1 (6 bases). The CDR3 protein is CASSIRGPSYNEQFF. As DNA, the CDR3 is TGTGCCAGCAGTATCAGGGGCCCCTCCTACAATGAGCAGTTCTTC.